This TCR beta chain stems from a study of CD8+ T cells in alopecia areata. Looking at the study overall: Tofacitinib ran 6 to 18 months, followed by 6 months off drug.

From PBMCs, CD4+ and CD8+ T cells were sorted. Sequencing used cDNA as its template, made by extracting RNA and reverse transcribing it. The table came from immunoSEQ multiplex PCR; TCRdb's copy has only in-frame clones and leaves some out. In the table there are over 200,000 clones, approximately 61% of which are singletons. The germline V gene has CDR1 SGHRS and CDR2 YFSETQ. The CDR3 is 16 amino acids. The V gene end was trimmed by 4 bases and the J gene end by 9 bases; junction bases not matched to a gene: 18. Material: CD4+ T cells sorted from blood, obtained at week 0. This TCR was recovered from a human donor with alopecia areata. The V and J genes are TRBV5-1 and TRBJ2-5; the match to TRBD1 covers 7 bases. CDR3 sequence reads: CASSPTGTGRPTAQYF. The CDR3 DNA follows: TGCGCCAGCAGCCCGACAGGGACGGGGAGACCCACGGCCCAGTACTTC. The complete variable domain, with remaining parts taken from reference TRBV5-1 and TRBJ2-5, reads KAGVTQTPRYLIKTRGQQVTLSCSPISGHRSVSWYQQTPGQGLQFLFEYFSETQRNKGNFPGRFSGRQFSNSRSEMNVSTLELGDSALYLCASSPTGTGRPTAQYFGPGTRLLVL.